This is a list of T cell receptor beta chains from one sample in a study of T cells in Graves' hyperthyroidism and ophthalmopathy. TCRdb reanalysed the multiplex PCR reads using MiXCR and keeps one entry per CDR3 protein. The sample contains 400,000 to 600,000 distinct CDR3 sequences, 20% of which appear only once. Material: blood. The receptors were sampled from a man between 18 and 35 years old with Graves' hyperthyroidism. The CDR3 runs from the conserved cysteine through the conserved F or W. A D gene is named only where the DNA matches it firmly. Expanded clones get a size class; other rows say once, few or many, or leave the size out.

clone size	J gene	V gene	D gene	CDR3 DNA	CDR3 protein
many	TRBJ1-2	TRBV28	.	TGTGCCAGCACTTCGAGGGACGTTCCTAACTATGGCTACACCTTC	CASTSRDVPNYGYTF
.	TRBJ2-2	TRBV9	.	TGTGCCAGCAGCGTACCAAACACCGGGGAGCTGTTTTTT	CASSVPNTGELFF
.	TRBJ1-6	TRBV4-1	.	TGCGCCAGCAGCCAAGGGTGGGCTGGGACCTATAATTCACCCCTCCACTTT	CASSQGWAGTYNSPLHF
many	TRBJ1-5	TRBV28	.	TGTGCCAGCAGTTTAGGGCCCGCCCTCAATCAGCCCCAGCATTTT	CASSLGPALNQPQHF
.	TRBJ2-1	TRBV27	TRBD2	TGTGCCAGCAGTACATTAGCGGGGAAAAGCAATGAGCAGTTCTTC	CASSTLAGKSNEQFF
many	TRBJ1-2	TRBV12-3/TRBV12-4	TRBD1	TGTGCCAGCAGTTTAGGGACAGGCCCGGGCTACACCTTC	CASSLGTGPGYTF
many	TRBJ1-2	TRBV12-3/TRBV12-4	.	TGTGCCAGCAGTTTCAACAGGGAGGATGGCTACACCTTC	CASSFNREDGYTF
many	TRBJ2-3	TRBV27	.	TGTGCCAGCAGTTGGCAGGGGACCTCAAGTCCGCAGTATTTT	CASSWQGTSSPQYF
.	TRBJ1-2	TRBV19	.	TGTGCCAGTAGTATTTCGGGGGAAGGTCTCTGGCAAGGCGGCTACACCTTC	CASSISGEGLWQGGYTF
.	TRBJ2-6	TRBV5-1	.	TGCGCCAGCAGCTTGGGAGCCGGGGCCAACGTCCAGACTTTC	CASSLGAGANVQTF
.	TRBJ2-7	TRBV11-2	.	TGTGCCAGCAGCCCCCGTCTACAGGGGAGGGCCTACGAGCAGTACTTC	CASSPRLQGRAYEQYF
many	TRBJ1-1	TRBV13	.	TGTGCCAGCAGCTTTGCAGGGAAGAACACTGAAGCTTTCTTT	CASSFAGKNTEAFF
many	TRBJ1-1	TRBV6-2/TRBV6-3	.	TGTGCCAGCACCAGGACCCCAGTTGCTGAAGCTTTCTTT	CASTRTPVAEAFF
many	TRBJ2-7	TRBV19	.	TGTGCCAGTAGTATAGCGGCAGGGAGCTCCTACGAGCAGTACTTC	CASSIAAGSSYEQYF
.	TRBJ2-1	TRBV6-1	.	TGTGCCAGCAGGGAGCTCAATGAGCAGTTCTTC	CASRELNEQFF
few	TRBJ2-2	TRBV5-1	.	TGCGCCAGCAGCTCAGCGGGGAACACCGGGGAGCTGTTTTTT	CASSSAGNTGELFF
many	TRBJ1-2	TRBV29-1	.	TGCAGCGTTGTGGGGGGCGAGGGCTACACCTTC	CSVVGGEGYTF
.	TRBJ1-1	TRBV29-1	.	TGCAGCGTTAAGCCCCCGGGGGACACTGAAGCTTTCTTT	CSVKPPGDTEAFF
many	TRBJ1-6	TRBV27	TRBD1	TGTGCCAGCAGTTGGCAGGGGGCCAATTCACCCCTCCACTTT	CASSWQGANSPLHF
.	TRBJ1-4	TRBV10-3	.	TGTGCCATCACCTGGAGAGGGGGTGGGGAAAAACTGTTTTTT	CAITWRGGGEKLFF